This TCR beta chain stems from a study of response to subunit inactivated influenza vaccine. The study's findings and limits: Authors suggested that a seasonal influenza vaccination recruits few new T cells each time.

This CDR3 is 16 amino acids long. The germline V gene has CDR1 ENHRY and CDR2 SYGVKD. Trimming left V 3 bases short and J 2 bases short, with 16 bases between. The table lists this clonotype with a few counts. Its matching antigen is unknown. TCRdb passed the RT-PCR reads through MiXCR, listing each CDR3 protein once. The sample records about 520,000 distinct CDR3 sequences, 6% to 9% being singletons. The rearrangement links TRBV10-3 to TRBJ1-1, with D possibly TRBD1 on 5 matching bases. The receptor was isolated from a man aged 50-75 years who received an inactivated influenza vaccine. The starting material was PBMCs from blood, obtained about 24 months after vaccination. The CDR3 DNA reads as TGTGCCATCAGTGACCGCCGGGGTGGGGGAAACACTGAAGCTTTCTTT. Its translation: CAISDRRGGGNTEAFF.